The 18 T cell receptor beta chains below come from one sample, sequenced in a study of regulatory T cells in long-lasting Graves disease. Libraries of TCR beta came from iRepertoire HTBI primers plus Arm-PCR of CDR3 regions. TCRdb re-analysed the multiplex PCR reads in MiXCR, keeping a single row per CDR3 protein. The sample has some 500,000 distinct CDR3 sequences; 15% to 20% are singletons. The time point was: newly diagnosed GD, antithyroid drugs for less than 3 months. Following extraction of RNA from PBMCs, that RNA was used to make the TCR library. These data are also associated with another study on T cells in Graves' hyperthyroidism and ophthalmopathy.

The starting material was peripheral blood mononuclear cells (PBMCs), obtained at new diagnosis, from a patient treated with antithyroid drugs. Every receptor here comes from a woman aged 35-65 years with Graves disease.

The table lists this clonotype with many counts. The genes are TRBV28 and TRBJ1-5, with D uncertain. The V gene lost 3 bases and the J gene lost 1 base, with 10 bases spanning the gap. The CDR3 totals 15 residues. The germline V gene has CDR1 MDHEN and CDR2 SYDVKM. For the CDR3, the DNA is TGTGCCAGCAGTTTCTCCACGGGGAGCAATCAGCCCCAGCATTTT. Translated, it gives CASSFSTGSNQPQHF.

This clonotype was counted at least ten times. The J gene is TRBJ2-7, the V gene TRBV12-5; 7 nucleotides agree with TRBD2. Per the germline V gene, CDR1 is LGHNT and CDR2 is FRNRAP. The CDR3 runs to 12 residues. V lost 6 bases, J lost 6 bases, and 5 bases stayed unmatched. This CDR3 reads CASGVTSVEQYF. CDR3 sequence (DNA): TGTGCTAGTGGCGTTACTAGCGTCGAGCAGTACTTC.

The chain has TRBV14 and TRBJ1-1; D is unclear. CDR1 and CDR2 from the germline V gene are SGHDN and FVKESK. This CDR3 contains 19 residues. Trimming pared 6 bases from V and 3 bases from J, leaving 29 bases between. The CDR3 DNA is TGTGCCAGCAGTTCCGCCAGACTACGAATTTGGATTAGGGACACTGAAGCTTTCTTT. Protein sequence: CASSSARLRIWIRDTEAFF.

This clonotype came up many times. J is TRBJ1-2 and V is TRBV9, with D perhaps TRBD1 (6 bases). With 5 bases removed from V and 2 bases from J, the gap between germline ends came to 16 bases. Germline CDR1 SGDLS, CDR2 YYNGEE. CDR3 size: 15 residues. In DNA, the CDR3 is TGTGCCAGCAGTATGGGAGGGGGTTCCAACTATGGCTACACCTTC. Protein sequence: CASSMGGGSNYGYTF.

There are a few counts of this clonotype. The chain links TRBV7-9 to TRBJ1-4; 10 bases map to TRBD1. The J segment lost 6 bases and the V segment lost 4 bases, leaving 11 bases of the junction unmatched. CDR3 length: 17 residues. Germline CDR1 and CDR2: SEHNR and FQNEAQ (reference sequence). The CDR3 DNA is TGTGCCAGCAGCTCGGGACAGGGGACTTTGCGGGATGAAAAACTGTTTTTT. This sequence encodes CASSSGQGTLRDEKLFF.

Many counts were recorded for this clonotype. The chain couples TRBV2 to TRBJ1-4; a possible D gene is TRBD1 (5 bases). Germline V CDR1 and CDR2: SNHLY, FYNNEI. V was pared by 4 bases and J by 0 bases, with 9 bases between. This CDR3 region has 15 residues. The CDR3 DNA reads TGTGCCAGCAGTGGGGACCGTACAACTAATGAAAAACTGTTTTTT. Its protein is CASSGDRTTNEKLFF. The whole variable domain, filled in from reference TRBV2 and TRBJ1-4, reads EPEVTQTPSHQVTQMGQEVILRCVPISNHLYFYWYRQILGQKVEFLVSFYNNEISEKSEIFDDQFSVERPDGSNFTLKIRSTKLEDSAMYFCASSGDRTTNEKLFFGSGTQLSVL.

To note about this clonotype: This may be a read error, as it is one base from a much larger clone. The genes are TRBV5-1 and TRBJ2-7; no clear D. In germline, CDR1 is SGHRS, CDR2 YFSETQ. CDR3 length: 15 residues. CDR3 residues: CASSPGVERPYEQCF. CDR3 DNA sequence: TGCGCCAGCAGCCCGGGCGTAGAACGCCCCTACGAGCAGTGCTTC.

This clonotype was observed a handful of times. The rearrangement joins TRBV11-2 to TRBJ2-5; 8 bases are shared with TRBD1. CDR3 size: 14 residues. With 8 bases clipped from V and 3 bases from J, the junction kept 8 bases outside the gene matches. Germline V gives CDR1 SGHAT, CDR2 FQNNGV. This chain's CDR3 is CASSTGGQKETQYF. In DNA, the CDR3 is TGTGCCAGCTCAACAGGGGGGCAGAAAGAGACCCAGTACTTC.

Turning to this clonotype: A much more abundant neighbour one base away suggests this may be a read error. The chain is built from TRBV2 and TRBJ2-5; the D gene is possibly TRBD2 (5 bases). CDR1 and CDR2 (germline): SNHLY, FYNNEI. This CDR3 contains 14 residues. The CDR3 sequence is CVSSERADQETQYF. CDR3 sequence (DNA): TGTGTCAGCAGTGAACGAGCGGACCAAGAGACCCAGTACTTC. Supplemented by reference TRBV2 and TRBJ2-5, the full variable domain reads EPEVTQTPSHQVTQMGQEVILRCVPISNHLYFYWYRQILGQKVEFLVSFYNNEISEKSEIFDDQFSVERPDGSNFTLKIRSTKLEDSAMYFCVSSERADQETQYFGPGTRLLVL.

The rearrangement joins TRBV5-1 to TRBJ1-2; the D is unclear. CDR3 length: 13 residues. V dropped 4 bases and J dropped 6 bases, with 13 bases sitting between them. CDR1 is SGHRS and CDR2 is YFSETQ in the germline V gene. The CDR3 spells CASSPGVLNGYTF. Written as DNA, the CDR3 is TGCGCCAGCAGCCCCGGGGTCTTGAATGGCTACACCTTC.

This clonotype was seen many times. The chain uses TRBV5-1 and TRBJ1-2, with a weak D call TRBD1 (5 bases). V was trimmed by 0 bases and J by 8 bases, leaving 17 bases between them. Germline lookup yields CDR1 SGHRS and CDR2 YFSETQ. The CDR3 extends over 15 amino acids. The CDR3 region has the DNA TGCGCCAGCAGCTTGGATGACAGAAAACCGTACGGCTACACCTTC. Translation gives CASSLDDRKPYGYTF.

This clonotype has only a few counts. The rearrangement joins TRBV13 to TRBJ2-3; 7 nucleotides align to TRBD2. CDR1 PRHDT and CDR2 FYEKMQ come from the germline V gene (reference sequence). This CDR3 is built from 16 residues. J lost 3 bases, V lost 3 bases, and 9 bases had no gene match. Here the CDR3 DNA reads TGTGCCAGCAGCTTCGCCGCGGGCGGGGGTACAGATACGCAGTATTTT. Amino acids: CASSFAAGGGTDTQYF.

The chain has TRBV11-3 and TRBJ2-3; D is unclear. V was cut by 3 bases and J by 6 bases, with 7 bases left in between. Germline assignment: CDR1 SGHNT and CDR2 YENEEA. The CDR3 length is 12 residues. The CDR3 DNA reads as TGTGCCAGCAGCTTCGACGGGGATACGCAGTATTTT. Translation gives CASSFDGDTQYF.

About this clonotype itself: A far larger clone is one base from this, pointing to a likely read error. CDR3 amino acids: CASRNAGGEGTEAFF. For the CDR3, the DNA is TGTGCCAGCCGAAATGCAGGGGGCGAGGGCACTGAAGCTTTCTTT. The V gene is TRBV6-4, the J gene TRBJ1-1; 8 bases map to TRBD1. Per the germline V gene, CDR1 is MRHNA and CDR2 is SNTAGT. Trimming took 8 bases from V and 4 from J; bases not matched to a gene: 12. The CDR3 runs to 15 residues.

V usage is TRBV6-1 and J usage is TRBJ1-4, with 7 bases fitting TRBD1. V lost 3 bases to trimming and J lost 7 bases; unmatched junction nucleotides: 8. The germline V gene has CDR1 MNHNS and CDR2 SASEGT. The CDR3 is made up of 15 amino acids. CDR3 protein: CASSEQGGRSEKLFF. The CDR3, as DNA: TGTGCCAGCAGTGAGCAGGGGGGCCGAAGTGAAAAACTGTTTTTT.

Comments on this clonotype: A much larger clone differs from this one at a single base, so this may be a read error. This chain uses TRBV28 with TRBJ1-5; D is perhaps TRBD1 (5 bases). Germline values: CDR1 MDHEN, CDR2 SYDVKM. V gave up 5 bases and J gave up 6 bases, with 14 bases separating them. The CDR3 runs 14 residues. Here the CDR3 reads CASSIGAMGQPQHF. CDR3 nucleotides: TGTGCCAGCAGTATCGGGGCCATGGGTCAGCCCCAGCATTTT.

This clonotype came up many times. The J gene is TRBJ2-5, the V gene TRBV20-1; D not resolved. Deletions cut 3 bases from V and 2 bases from J, with 4 bases between. Germline V gene lookup returns CDR1 DFQATT and CDR2 SNEGSKA (reference sequence). The CDR3 length is 11 residues. CDR3 coding DNA: TGCAGTGCTAGCCCGCAAGAGACCCAGTACTTC. Translation gives CSASPQETQYF.

At least ten counts were recorded for this clonotype. V is TRBV18 and J is TRBJ2-5, with D perhaps TRBD1 (6 bases). Germline CDR1 is KGHSH and CDR2 is LQKENI. V was cut by 3 bases and J by 3 bases, with 14 bases left in between. This CDR3 is built from 15 residues. The DNA for the CDR3 is TGTGCCAGCTCACCCCAACGGGACACCAAAGAGACCCAGTACTTC. It specifies CASSPQRDTKETQYF.